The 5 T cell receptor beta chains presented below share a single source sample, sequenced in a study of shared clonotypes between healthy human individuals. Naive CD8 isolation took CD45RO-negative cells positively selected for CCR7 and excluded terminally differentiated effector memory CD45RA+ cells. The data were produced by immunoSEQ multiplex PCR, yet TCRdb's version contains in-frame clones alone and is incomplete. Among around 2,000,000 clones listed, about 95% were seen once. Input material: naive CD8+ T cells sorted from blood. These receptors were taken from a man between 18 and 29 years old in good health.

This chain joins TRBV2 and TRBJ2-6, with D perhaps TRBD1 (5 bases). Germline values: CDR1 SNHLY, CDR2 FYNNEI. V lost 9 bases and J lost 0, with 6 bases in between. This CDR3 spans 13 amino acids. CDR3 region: CARDTSGANVLTF. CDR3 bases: TGTGCCAGGGACACCTCTGGGGCCAACGTCCTGACTTTC.

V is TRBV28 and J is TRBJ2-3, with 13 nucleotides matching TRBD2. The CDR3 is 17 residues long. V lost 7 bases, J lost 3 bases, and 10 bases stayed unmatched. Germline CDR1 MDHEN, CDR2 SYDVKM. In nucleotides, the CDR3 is TGTGCCAGCAAATCCCCCGGGACTAGCGGGGATACAGATACGCAGTATTTT. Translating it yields CASKSPGTSGDTDTQYF.

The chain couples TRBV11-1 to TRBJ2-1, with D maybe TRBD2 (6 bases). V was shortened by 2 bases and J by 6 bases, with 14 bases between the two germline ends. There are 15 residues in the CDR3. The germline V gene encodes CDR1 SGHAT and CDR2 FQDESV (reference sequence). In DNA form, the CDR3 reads TGTGCCAGCAGCTTACCTCCGCGGGGTCTCAATGAGCAGTTCTTC. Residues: CASSLPPRGLNEQFF.

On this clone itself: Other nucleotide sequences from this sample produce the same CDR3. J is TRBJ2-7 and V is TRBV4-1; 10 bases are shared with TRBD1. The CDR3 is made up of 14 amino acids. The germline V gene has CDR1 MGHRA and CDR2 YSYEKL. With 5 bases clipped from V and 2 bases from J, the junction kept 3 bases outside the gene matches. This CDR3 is CASSLGQGAYEQYF. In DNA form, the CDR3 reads TGCGCCAGCAGCTTAGGACAGGGGGCCTACGAGCAGTACTTC.

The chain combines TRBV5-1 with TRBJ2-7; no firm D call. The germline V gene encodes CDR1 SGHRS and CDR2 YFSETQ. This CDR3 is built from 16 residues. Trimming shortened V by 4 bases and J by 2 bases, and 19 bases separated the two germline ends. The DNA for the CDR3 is TGCGCCAGCAGCCATACCTCAGAGGCCACTACCTACGAGCAGTACTTC. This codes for CASSHTSEATTYEQYF.